These 15 T cell receptor beta chains were all obtained from the same sample, sequenced in a study of PD-1 blockade in classical Hodgkin lymphoma. All patients relapsed after autologous stem cell transplantation, and brentuximab vedotin exposure varied. Magnetic negative selection was used to purify CD4+ T cells from thawed PBMCs. This table comes from immunoSEQ multiplex PCR, and its TCRdb copy is limited to in-frame clones, with some not included. The sample includes about 3,800 clones, roughly 90% of them seen just once. The sample was CD4+ T cells from blood, taken at baseline. These TCRs come from a human donor with classical Hodgkin lymphoma.

V and J are TRBV5-1 and TRBJ2-5, with 8 bases matching TRBD2. The V gene's germline CDR1 is SGHRS and CDR2 YFSETQ. This CDR3 has 15 residues. J was trimmed by 6 bases and V by 4 bases; bases with no gene match: 11. Written as DNA, the CDR3 is TGCGCCAGCAGCGATCGGCCGGGACTAGAGAAGACCCAGTACTTC. As protein: CASSDRPGLEKTQYF.

The gene calls are TRBV5-1 and TRBJ2-1, with D possibly matching TRBD1 (5 bases). The germline V gene has CDR1 SGHRS and CDR2 YFSETQ. The CDR3 contains 13 residues. Trimming cost V 1 base and J 6 bases, with 8 bases left between them. The CDR3 DNA reads TGCGCCAGCAGCTTGAGGGGATTCAATGAGCAGTTCTTC. Translating it yields CASSLRGFNEQFF.

This sequence joins TRBV7-9 and TRBJ1-1, with TRBD1 as a possible D gene (5 bases). The V and J ends lost 1 base and 4 bases respectively, with 16 bases between them. The CDR3 contains 16 residues. CDR1 and CDR2 (germline): SEHNR, FQNEAQ (reference sequence). The CDR3 DNA is TGTGCCAGCAGCTTAGGAGGAGGGGCCTGGGGCACTGAAGCTTTCTTT. Its translation is CASSLGGGAWGTEAFF.

The V and J genes are TRBV30 and TRBJ2-7, with TRBD1 matching 7 bases. The CDR3 is 14 amino acids. The V gene's germline CDR1 is GTSNPN and CDR2 SVGIG (reference sequence). After removal of 5 bases from V and 0 bases from J, the junction contained 7 bases not matched to a gene. CDR3 coding DNA: TGTGCCTGGCAAGCGACAGGGAGCTCCTACGAGCAGTACTTC. Translating it yields CAWQATGSSYEQYF. The variable domain in full, completed from reference TRBV30 and TRBJ2-7, reads SQTIHQWPATLVQPVGSPLSLECTVEGTSNPNLYWYRQAAGRGLQLLFYSVGIGQISSEVPQNLSASRPQDRQFILSSKKLLLSDSGFYLCAWQATGSSYEQYFGPGTRLTVT.

In DNA, the CDR3 is TGTGCCAGCAGCTCGGGACAGGCCCCTAGCAATCAGCCCCAGCATTTT. This gives the protein CASSSGQAPSNQPQHF. The chain has TRBV7-2 and TRBJ1-5; TRBD1 matches at 8 bases. Germline V CDR1 and CDR2: SGHTA, FQGNSA. This CDR3 is 16 amino acids long. V was clipped by 4 bases and J by 0 bases; unmatched bases: 5.

This clone was recorded once. The chain is built from TRBV5-1 and TRBJ1-1; 7 positions match TRBD1. This CDR3 has 15 amino acids. CDR1 and CDR2 (germline): SGHRS, YFSETQ. The V segment lost 4 bases and the J segment 3 bases; nucleotides outside the gene matches: 9. CDR3 in DNA: TGCGCCAGCAGCGCTGGGGACAGTGCAGACACTGAAGCTTTCTTT. Protein product: CASSAGDSADTEAFF.

Details on this clone: At one end the junction does not follow the germline gene, possibly because of a read error. The V and J genes are TRBV2 and TRBJ2-3; 13 nucleotides agree with TRBD2. The CDR3 sequence is 15 residues long. Germline V gene lookup returns CDR1 SNHLY and CDR2 FYNNEI. The DNA for the CDR3 is TGTGCCAGCACTGAACTAGCGGGGGGGCCAGATACGCAGTATTTT. Amino acids: CASTELAGGPDTQYF.

V is TRBV5-5 and J is TRBJ2-3, with TRBD1 matching over 9 bases. In germline, CDR1 is SGHKS, CDR2 YYEKEE (reference sequence). Trimming at V came to 4 bases and at J to 4 bases, leaving 10 bases not matched to a gene. There are 16 residues in the CDR3. The CDR3 here is CASSPQGTGRSDTQYF. In nucleotides, the CDR3 is TGTGCCAGCAGCCCCCAGGGGACAGGGAGATCAGATACGCAGTATTTT. Variable domain in full (rest from reference TRBV5-5 and TRBJ2-3): DAGVTQSPTHLIKTRGQQVTLRCSPISGHKSVSWYQQVLGQGPQFIFQYYEKEERGRGNFPDRFSARQFPNYSSELNVNALLLGDSALYLCASSPQGTGRSDTQYFGPGTRLTVL.

The CDR3: CASSGLAGTYEQYF. The CDR3 DNA reads as TGCGCCAGCTCCGGACTAGCGGGGACCTACGAGCAGTACTTC. The rearrangement uses TRBV5-1 and TRBJ2-7; 12 bases fit TRBD2. The ends lost 7 bases at V and 2 bases at J; junction bases unmatched: 4. In germline, CDR1 is SGHRS, CDR2 YFSETQ. The CDR3 contains 14 residues.

This clone was detected a few times. The V gene is TRBV5-1, the J gene TRBJ2-7; 11 bases are a match to TRBD2. The V segment lost 6 bases and the J segment 6 bases; nucleotides outside the gene matches: 5. Germline CDR1 and CDR2: SGHRS and YFSETQ. The CDR3 runs 13 residues. CDR3 in amino acids: CASTFLAGGEQYF. The CDR3 DNA is TGCGCCAGCACCTTCCTAGCGGGGGGCGAGCAGTACTTC.

This rearrangement joins TRBV5-1 to TRBJ2-5; 8 bases map to TRBD1. CDR1 and CDR2 from the germline V gene are SGHRS and YFSETQ. V dropped 0 bases and J dropped 6; count of bases not matched to a gene: 4. CDR3 size: 14 residues. The CDR3 is CASSLEQGGQTQYF. CDR3 bases: TGCGCCAGCAGCTTGGAACAGGGGGGACAGACCCAGTACTTC. Supplemented by reference TRBV5-1 and TRBJ2-5, the full variable domain reads KAGVTQTPRYLIKTRGQQVTLSCSPISGHRSVSWYQQTPGQGLQFLFEYFSETQRNKGNFPGRFSGRQFSNSRSEMNVSTLELGDSALYLCASSLEQGGQTQYFGPGTRLLVL.

The gene calls are TRBV28 and TRBJ2-3; 8 bases align to TRBD2. Germline V gene lookup returns CDR1 MDHEN and CDR2 SYDVKM. The CDR3 extends over 15 amino acids. Trimming cost V 6 bases and J 5 bases; bases outside gene matches: 10. The CDR3 loop reads CASSPPGGAIDTQYF. The CDR3 bases are TGTGCCAGCAGCCCCCCGGGAGGGGCAATAGATACGCAGTATTTT.

The chain uses TRBV6-5 and TRBJ1-2, with 10 bases matching TRBD1. J lost 4 bases, V lost 7 bases, and 9 bases had no gene match. The CDR3 sequence is 15 residues long. The germline V gene has CDR1 MNHEY and CDR2 SVGAGI. The CDR3 nucleotides read TGTGCCAGCACCCAAATAAGGGACAGGGGCTATGGCTACACCTTC. Amino acids: CASTQIRDRGYGYTF.

J is TRBJ2-7 and V is TRBV27, with D uncertain. Between the trimmed V and J ends, which lost 0 bases and 3 bases, there was a span of 3 bases. The CDR3 totals 12 residues. CDR1 and CDR2 (germline): MNHEY, SMNVEV (reference sequence). The CDR3 loop reads CASSLSGYEQYF. The DNA of the CDR3 is TGTGCCAGCAGTTTATCTGGCTACGAGCAGTACTTC.

The chain couples TRBV9 to TRBJ2-2; tentative D call: TRBD2 (5 bases). Trimming took off 6 bases at V and 5 bases at J, with 17 bases between the two ends. Germline V CDR1 and CDR2: SGDLS, YYNGEE. This CDR3 is 15 amino acids long. The CDR3 nucleotides read TGTGCCAGCAAACCTAGCCCACTTAATACCGGGGAGCTGTTTTTT. This codes for CASKPSPLNTGELFF.